The next 16 T cell receptor beta chains were all read from a single sample in a study of OX40 agonist ivuxolimab in advanced cancers. The library was produced with the immunoSEQ multiplex PCR assay. TCRdb limited this immuneACCESS table to in-frame rearrangements with V and J called. A share of clones is missing; checked studies link under half to unresolved V genes, and the rest is unexplained. The sample table shows 82,000 or so clones, and over 85% are seen once. The ten largest clones add up to under 0.7% of the sample. The sequenced sample was CD4+ or CD8+ T cells sorted from blood, obtained in a trial of the OX40 agonist ivuxolimab. The receptors were gathered from an adult with an advanced solid tumor such as melanoma, head and neck, liver or kidney cancer.

This chain uses TRBV18 with TRBJ1-2, with 10 bases matching TRBD1. The CDR3 covers 20 residues. CDR1 and CDR2 (germline): KGHSH, LQKENI. V was pared by 9 bases and J by 1 base, with 23 bases of the junction left unmatched. The CDR3 sequence is CARPPNYDRGLQNCNYGYTF. DNA for the CDR3: TGTGCCAGACCACCAAATTACGACAGGGGGCTACAAAACTGTAACTATGGCTACACCTTC.

V gene TRBV5-4 combines with J gene TRBJ2-5, with D perhaps matching TRBD2 (6 bases). V gave up 4 bases and J gave up 5 bases, with 15 bases separating them. The CDR3 runs to 14 residues. CDR1 SGHNT and CDR2 YYREEE come from the germline V gene (reference sequence). The CDR3 DNA reads TGTGCCAGCAGCAAGGCACTAGCCGGGGAGACCCAGTACTTC. Its protein product is CASSKALAGETQYF.

This clone appeared a single time. The V and J genes are TRBV7-9 and TRBJ1-3; no firm D call. CDR3 length: 15 residues. The germline gives CDR1 SEHNR, CDR2 FQNEAQ (reference sequence). V was cut by 5 bases and J by 4 bases, with 15 bases left in between. CDR3 in amino acids: CASSVTAITGNTIYF. The CDR3 coding sequence is TGTGCCAGCAGCGTAACCGCCATTACAGGAAACACCATATATTTT.

This clone has a handful of counts. This chain uses TRBV9 with TRBJ1-5; D is possibly TRBD1 (5 bases). This CDR3 is 14 amino acids long. The V gene lost 5 bases and the J gene lost 2 bases, with 11 bases spanning the gap. CDR1 and CDR2 (germline): SGDLS, YYNGEE. This CDR3 reads CASSEGLGNQPQHF. In DNA form, the CDR3 reads TGTGCCAGCAGTGAGGGGCTAGGCAATCAGCCCCAGCATTTT.

This clone has more than one count but fewer than ten. The rearrangement joins TRBV29-1 to TRBJ2-5; maybe TRBD2 (6 bases). Trimming left V 8 bases short and J 1 base short, with 11 bases between. The CDR3 contains 12 residues. CDR1 SQVTM and CDR2 ANQGSEA come from the germline V gene. Here the CDR3 DNA reads TGCAGCAGCCTGACTAGCCAAGAGACCCAGTACTTC. Protein: CSSLTSQETQYF.

The genes are TRBV19 and TRBJ2-1; 9 bases map to TRBD2. CDR3 length: 16 amino acids. Germline V gene lookup returns CDR1 LNHDA and CDR2 SQIVND (reference sequence). With 7 bases clipped from V and 0 bases from J, the junction kept 7 bases outside the gene matches. For the CDR3, the DNA is TGTGCCAGTAAATTAGCGGGGGTTGGCTCCTACAATGAGCAGTTCTTC. It specifies CASKLAGVGSYNEQFF.

The gene calls are TRBV10-1 and TRBJ2-4; 8 bases match TRBD2. V lost 5 bases to trimming and J lost 9 bases; unmatched junction nucleotides: 9. This CDR3 has 14 residues. In germline, CDR1 is WNHNN, CDR2 SYGVQD (reference sequence). For the CDR3, the DNA is TGCGCCAGCAGTACCGACAGCGGGAGTGGCATTCAGTACTTC. The encoded protein is CASSTDSGSGIQYF.

The chain employs TRBV5-1 and TRBJ2-7, with TRBD1 matching 9 bases. Looked up from germline, CDR1 is SGHRS and CDR2 is YFSETQ. V lost 4 bases and J lost 2; bases outside the gene matches: 7. This CDR3 is 15 amino acids long. The chain's CDR3 is CASSRTGDRPYEQYF. The CDR3 DNA sequence: TGCGCCAGCAGCAGGACAGGGGACAGGCCCTACGAGCAGTACTTC.

The chain carries TRBV30 and TRBJ1-6; perhaps TRBD1 as D (5 bases). This CDR3 region has 13 residues. Looked up from germline, CDR1 is GTSNPN and CDR2 is SVGIG (reference sequence). Trimming shortened V by 3 bases and J by 5 bases, and 8 bases separated the two germline ends. The chain's CDR3 is CAWSGGDNSPLHF. The CDR3 DNA reads as TGTGCCTGGAGCGGGGGGGATAATTCACCCCTCCACTTT. Drawing the rest from reference TRBV30 and TRBJ1-6, the complete variable domain is SQTIHQWPATLVQPVGSPLSLECTVEGTSNPNLYWYRQAAGRGLQLLFYSVGIGQISSEVPQNLSASRPQDRQFILSSKKLLLSDSGFYLCAWSGGDNSPLHFGNGTRLTVT.

The chain joins TRBV13 to TRBJ1-2, with 7 positions matching TRBD1. The CDR3 covers 17 residues. Unmatched junction bases numbered 9, after V lost 0 bases and J lost 2 bases. Germline loops: CDR1 PRHDT, CDR2 FYEKMQ (reference sequence). This chain's CDR3 is CASSLGLGGGQNYGYTF. The CDR3 DNA reads as TGTGCCAGCAGCTTAGGCCTGGGCGGGGGACAGAACTATGGCTACACCTTC.

The V and J genes are TRBV6-5 and TRBJ1-5, with D unclear. The V and J ends lost 0 bases and 0 bases respectively, with 9 bases between them. The length of the CDR3 is 16 residues. Looked up from germline, CDR1 is MNHEY and CDR2 is SVGAGI. The CDR3 spells CASSYSNRDSNQPQHF. The CDR3 bases are TGTGCCAGCAGTTACTCGAATCGGGATAGCAATCAGCCCCAGCATTTT.

Worth noting for this clone: The DNA is omitted, as the CDR3 cannot be located on it reliably, and the CDR3 follows TCRdb's listing. J is TRBJ2-7 and V is TRBV9; the DNA was not compared with TRBD1, the D call given in the table. Germline V gene data show CDR1 as SGDLS and CDR2 as YYNGEE. The CDR3 spans 13 residues, counting both ends. CDR3 amino acids: CASSVGTGSEQCF.

This clone was seen a single time. The chain has TRBV5-4 and TRBJ2-7, with D uncertain. The V gene lost 4 bases and the J gene lost 3 bases, with 11 bases spanning the gap. This CDR3 comprises 13 residues. Germline CDR1 is SGHNT and CDR2 is YYREEE (reference sequence). CDR3 sequence: CASSSRTSYEQYF. DNA of the CDR3: TGTGCCAGCAGCAGCAGGACCAGCTACGAGCAGTACTTC.

The chain carries TRBV6-5 and TRBJ2-1, with D unresolved. Per germline, CDR1 MNHEY and CDR2 SVGAGI. V lost 0 bases and J lost 10, with 10 bases in between. The CDR3 totals 13 residues. In DNA, the CDR3 is TGTGCCAGCAGTTACTCAACAAACCCCGAGCAGTTCTTC. Translated, it gives CASSYSTNPEQFF.

The chain has TRBV10-1 and TRBJ2-5; tentative D call: TRBD2 (5 bases). Germline V gene sequence: CDR1 WNHNN, CDR2 SYGVQD (reference sequence). V lost 5 bases and J 3 bases, leaving 10 bases between the germline ends. The CDR3 spans 13 residues. The CDR3: CASSISGEETQYF. The CDR3 nucleotides are TGCGCCAGCAGTATAAGCGGAGAAGAGACCCAGTACTTC.

The chain joins TRBV5-1 to TRBJ1-4; D is perhaps TRBD1 (6 bases). The germline V gene encodes CDR1 SGHRS and CDR2 YFSETQ. The V gene lost 3 bases and the J gene lost 7 bases, with 25 bases spanning the gap. The CDR3 is 18 amino acids. In nucleotides, the CDR3 is TGCGCCAGCAGCTCGCGAGGAGGGTTTGGGGGGCACGGTGAAAAACTGTTTTTT. Its translation is CASSSRGGFGGHGEKLFF.